This T cell receptor beta chain was identified during a study of T cells in Graves' hyperthyroidism and ophthalmopathy. Study results and caveats: Ophthalmopathy onset followed model prediction by a median roughly six months.

V was trimmed by 4 bases and J by 0 bases, leaving 19 bases between them. The CDR3 length is 17 residues. The germline CDR1 and CDR2 sequences are DFQATT and SNEGSKA (reference sequence). Lactation, pregnancy, other autoimmune disease or uncontrolled infection led to exclusion of patients. This clonotype has ten or more counts. Its antigen is unidentified. The source material, RNA transcripts, was used to amplify TCR beta CDR3 regions. Researchers ran a first-round RT-PCR on the TCR CDR3 using the HTBI primer set. TCRdb used MiXCR to reprocess the multiplex PCR reads, holding one entry per CDR3 protein. Counted here are approximately 870,000 distinct CDR3 sequences, about 38% occurring once; the ten biggest clones make up around 10%.

The sequenced sample consisted of blood. V is TRBV20-1 and J is TRBJ1-5; the D gene is possibly TRBD1 (6 bases). The sequence derives from a man between 18 and 29 years old with Graves' hyperthyroidism. CDR3 nucleotide sequence: TGCAGTGCTACCCTAAGGGGGGCCGCAATTAGCAATCAGCCCCAGCATTTT. Its translation is CSATLRGAAISNQPQHF.